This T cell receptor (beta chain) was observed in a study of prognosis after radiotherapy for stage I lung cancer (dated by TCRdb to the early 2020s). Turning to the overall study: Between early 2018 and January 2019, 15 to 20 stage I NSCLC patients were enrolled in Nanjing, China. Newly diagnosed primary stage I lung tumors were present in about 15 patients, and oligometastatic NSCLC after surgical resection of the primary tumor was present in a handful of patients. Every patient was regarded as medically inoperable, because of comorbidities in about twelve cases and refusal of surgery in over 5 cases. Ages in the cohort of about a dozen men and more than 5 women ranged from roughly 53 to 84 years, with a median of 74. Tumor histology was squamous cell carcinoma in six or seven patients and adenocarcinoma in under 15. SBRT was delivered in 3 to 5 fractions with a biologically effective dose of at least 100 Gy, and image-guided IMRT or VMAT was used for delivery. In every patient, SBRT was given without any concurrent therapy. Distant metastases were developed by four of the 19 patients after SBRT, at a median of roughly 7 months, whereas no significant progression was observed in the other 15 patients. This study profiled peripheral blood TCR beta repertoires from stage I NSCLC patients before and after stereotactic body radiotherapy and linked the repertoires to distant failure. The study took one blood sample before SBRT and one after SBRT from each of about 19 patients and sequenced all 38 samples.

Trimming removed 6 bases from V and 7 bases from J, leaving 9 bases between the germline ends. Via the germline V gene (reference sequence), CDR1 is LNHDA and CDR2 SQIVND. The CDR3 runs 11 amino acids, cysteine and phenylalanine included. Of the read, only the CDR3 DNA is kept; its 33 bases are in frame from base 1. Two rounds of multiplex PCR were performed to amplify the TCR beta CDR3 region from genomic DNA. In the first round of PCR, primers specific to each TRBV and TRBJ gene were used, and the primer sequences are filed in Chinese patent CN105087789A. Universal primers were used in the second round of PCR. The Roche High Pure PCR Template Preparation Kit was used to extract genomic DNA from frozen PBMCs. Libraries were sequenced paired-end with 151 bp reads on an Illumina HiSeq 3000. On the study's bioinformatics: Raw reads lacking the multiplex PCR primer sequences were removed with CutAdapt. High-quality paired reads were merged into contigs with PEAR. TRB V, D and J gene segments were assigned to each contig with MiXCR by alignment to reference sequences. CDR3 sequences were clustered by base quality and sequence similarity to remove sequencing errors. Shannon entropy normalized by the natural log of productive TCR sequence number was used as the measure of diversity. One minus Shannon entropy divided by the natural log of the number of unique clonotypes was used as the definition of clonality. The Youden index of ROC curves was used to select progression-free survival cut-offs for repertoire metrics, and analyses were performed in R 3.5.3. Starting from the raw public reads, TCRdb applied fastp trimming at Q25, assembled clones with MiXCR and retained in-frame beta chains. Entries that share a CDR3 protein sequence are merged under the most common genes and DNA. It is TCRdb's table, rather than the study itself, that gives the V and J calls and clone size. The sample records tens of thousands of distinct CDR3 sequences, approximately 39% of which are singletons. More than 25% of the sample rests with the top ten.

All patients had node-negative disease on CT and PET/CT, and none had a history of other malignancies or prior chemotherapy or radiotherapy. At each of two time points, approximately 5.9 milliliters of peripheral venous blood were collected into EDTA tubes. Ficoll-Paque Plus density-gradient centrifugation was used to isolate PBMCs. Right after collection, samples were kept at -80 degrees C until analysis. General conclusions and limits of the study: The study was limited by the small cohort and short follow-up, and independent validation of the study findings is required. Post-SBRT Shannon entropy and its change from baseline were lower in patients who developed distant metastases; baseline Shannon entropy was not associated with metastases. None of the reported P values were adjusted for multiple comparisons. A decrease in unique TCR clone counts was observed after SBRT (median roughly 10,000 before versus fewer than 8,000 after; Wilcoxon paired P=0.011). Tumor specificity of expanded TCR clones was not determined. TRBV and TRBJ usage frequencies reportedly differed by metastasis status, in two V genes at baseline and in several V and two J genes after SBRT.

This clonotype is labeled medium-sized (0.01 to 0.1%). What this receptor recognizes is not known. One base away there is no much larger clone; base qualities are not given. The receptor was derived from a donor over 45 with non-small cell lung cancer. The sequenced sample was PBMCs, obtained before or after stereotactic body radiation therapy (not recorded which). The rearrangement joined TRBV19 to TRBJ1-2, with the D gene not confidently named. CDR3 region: CASSTGGGYTF. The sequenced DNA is TGTGCCAGTAGCACGGGAGGTGGCTACACCTTC.